Shown below are 6 T cell receptor beta chains from a single sample sequenced in a study of glioma-infiltrating T cells. Amplification of TCR alpha and beta CDR3 regions from RNA used iRepertoire nested multiplex PCR. Each CDR3 protein gets one entry after TCRdb re-called the multiplex PCR reads with MiXCR. The data hold approximately 190,000 distinct CDR3 sequences, with 30% to 40% observed a single time. Sample: glioma tissue, nonneoplastic brain tissue, or PBMCs (not recorded which). The receptors were gathered from a human donor with low-grade glioma or glioblastoma, undergoing nonglioma brain surgery, or in good health (not recorded which).

About this clonotype: The junction differs from germline at one of its ends, possibly a read error. The rearrangement uses TRBV5-1 and TRBJ2-3; D is possibly TRBD2 (5 bases). Germline V gene data show CDR1 as SGHRS and CDR2 as YFSETQ. The CDR3 is 14 amino acids. The CDR3 nucleotides read TGCGCCGGCAGCCTAGCACAGAGCACAGATACGCAGTATTTT. This encodes CAGSLAQSTDTQYF. Using reference TRBV5-1 and TRBJ2-3 for the parts outside the CDR3, the full variable domain is KAGVTQTPRYLIKTRGQQVTLSCSPISGHRSVSWYQQTPGQGLQFLFEYFSETQRNKGNFPGRFSGRQFSNSRSEMNVSTLELGDSALYLCAGSLAQSTDTQYFGPGTRLTVL.

This clonotype was picked up many times. This rearrangement joins TRBV19 to TRBJ1-5; D uncertain. Trimming removed 5 bases at V and 7 bases at J, with 9 bases between. The CDR3 is 12 residues long. Germline lookup yields CDR1 LNHDA and CDR2 SQIVND (reference sequence). The CDR3 sequence is CASSEAGQPQHF. CDR3 nucleotide sequence: TGTGCCAGTAGTGAGGCGGGACAGCCCCAGCATTTT.

About this clonotype itself: A read error may explain this, as a much larger clone is one base away. This sequence joins TRBV11-2 and TRBJ2-3; D may match TRBD1 or TRBD2 (5 bases each). The germline CDR1 and CDR2 sequences are SGHAT and FQNNGV. CDR3 length equals 16 residues. V was cut by 4 bases and J by 9 bases, with 23 bases left in between. CDR3 protein: CASSSAGTTQMSTQYF. CDR3 nucleotides: TGTGCCAGCAGCTCCGCCGGGACCACCCAGATGTCCACGCAGTATTTT.

Remarks on this clonotype: Compared with germline, one end of the junction differs, possibly owing to a read error. V and J are TRBV6-1 and TRBJ2-1; 7 bases agree with TRBD2. CDR1 and CDR2 from the germline V gene are MNHNS and SASEGT. This CDR3 has 12 residues. CDR3 amino acids: CATPTSDNERFF. The CDR3 DNA is TGTGCCACACCTACTAGCGACAATGAGCGGTTCTTC.

Concerning this clonotype itself: This sequence may be a read error, since a much larger clone differs from it by one base. This CDR3 is missing its conserved last phenylalanine or tryptophan, likely due to a read error. The chain is built from TRBV7-6 and TRBJ2-5, with a tentative D call TRBD1 (5 bases). Germline CDR1 SGHVS, CDR2 FNYEAQ. The germline V and J ends were trimmed by 5 bases and 5 bases, with 15 bases remaining between them. CDR3 length: 14 residues. As DNA, the CDR3 is TGTGCCAGCAGCAAGCCCCCAGGGTGGGAGACCCAGTACCTC. Translated: CASSKPPGWETQYL.

This clonotype showed up many times. The chain is built from TRBV18 and TRBJ1-4; 7 bases agree with TRBD1. From germline, CDR1 is KGHSH and CDR2 LQKENI. This CDR3 region has 15 residues. Trimming took 6 bases from V and 6 from J; bases not matched to a gene: 10. In DNA form, the CDR3 reads TGTGCCAGCTCCCCAACAGGGGCAAAAGATGAAAAACTGTTTTTT. Translation: CASSPTGAKDEKLFF.